This T cell receptor delta chain was documented in a study of Vδ1+ human thymocytes. Findings and caveats of the study: Thymic TRG and TRD repertoires appeared highly polyclonal, with Gaussian CDR3 length distributions.

Note on this clone: Its specificity is unknown.

The CDR3 has 18 residues. CDR1 is TSWWSYY, CDR2 QGS, per germline. V was clipped by 0 bases and J by 4 bases; unmatched bases: 12. RNA was extracted from the cells and then reverse transcribed. Multiplex PCR used pooled V-gene forward primers and a constant-region reverse primer to amplify CDR3s. TCRdb reanalysed the multiplex PCR reads with CATT. This sample yields about 75,000 delta-chain clones, of which about 38% are seen a single time; 0.2% to 0.3% belongs to the top ten. The clonotype was recovered from a boy younger than two who had congenital heart surgery. The chain employs TRDV1 and TRDJ1, with 9 nucleotides matching TRDD3. The sequenced material came from Vdelta1+ gamma-delta thymocytes from the thymus. Subset here: FACS-sorted CD3+ TCRalphabeta- TCRVdelta1+ TCRVdelta2- thymocytes. In DNA, the CDR3 is TGTGCTCTTGGGGAACTAAGGGGGATACTCGTTTTTGACGATAAACTCATCTTT. Residues: CALGELRGILVFDDKLIF.